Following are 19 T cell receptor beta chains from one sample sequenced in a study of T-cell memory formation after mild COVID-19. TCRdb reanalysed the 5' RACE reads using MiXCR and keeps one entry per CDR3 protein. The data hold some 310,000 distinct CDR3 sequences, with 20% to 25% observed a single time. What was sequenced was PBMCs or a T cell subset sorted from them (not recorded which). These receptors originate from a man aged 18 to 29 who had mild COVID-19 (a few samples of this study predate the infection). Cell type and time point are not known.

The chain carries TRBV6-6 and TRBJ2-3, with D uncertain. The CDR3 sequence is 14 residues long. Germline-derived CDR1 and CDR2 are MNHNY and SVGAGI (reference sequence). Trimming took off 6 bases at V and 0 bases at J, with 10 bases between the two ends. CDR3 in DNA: TGTGCCAGCAGCCAGGTCCCTAGCACAGATACGCAGTATTTT. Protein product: CASSQVPSTDTQYF.

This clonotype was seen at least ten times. CDR3 loop: CASSLGQSESYEQYV. The CDR3 nucleotides read TGTGCCAGCAGTTTAGGACAGTCAGAATCCTACGAGCAGTACGTC. V and J are TRBV28 and TRBJ2-7, with D possibly TRBD1 on 6 matching bases. Looked up from germline, CDR1 is MDHEN and CDR2 is SYDVKM. Trimming stripped 2 bases from V and 1 base from J, with 12 bases between. The CDR3 extends over 15 amino acids.

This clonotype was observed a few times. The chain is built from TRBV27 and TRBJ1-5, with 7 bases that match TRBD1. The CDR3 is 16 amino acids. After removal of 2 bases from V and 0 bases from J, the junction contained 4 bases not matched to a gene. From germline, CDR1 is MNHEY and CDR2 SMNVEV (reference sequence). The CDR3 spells CASSLKGAGSNQPQHF. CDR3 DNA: TGTGCCAGCAGTTTAAAGGGGGCGGGTAGCAATCAGCCCCAGCATTTT.

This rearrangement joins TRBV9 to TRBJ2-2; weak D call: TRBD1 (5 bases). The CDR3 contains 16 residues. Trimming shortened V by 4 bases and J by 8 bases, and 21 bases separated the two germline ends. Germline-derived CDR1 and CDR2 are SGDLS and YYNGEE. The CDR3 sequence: CASSTQRQKISGELFF. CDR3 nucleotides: TGTGCCAGCAGCACACAGCGACAGAAGATTAGTGGGGAGCTGTTTTTT.

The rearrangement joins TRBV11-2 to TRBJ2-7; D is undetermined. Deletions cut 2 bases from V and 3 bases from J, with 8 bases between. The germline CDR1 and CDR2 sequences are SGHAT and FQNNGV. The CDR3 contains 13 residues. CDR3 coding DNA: TGTGCCAGCAGCTTAAACGGATACTACGAGCAGTACGTC. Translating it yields CASSLNGYYEQYV.

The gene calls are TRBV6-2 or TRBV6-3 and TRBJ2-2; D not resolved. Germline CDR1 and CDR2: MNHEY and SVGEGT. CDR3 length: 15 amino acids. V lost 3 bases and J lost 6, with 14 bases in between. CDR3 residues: CASSYPLAPAGELFF. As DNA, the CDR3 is TGTGCCAGCAGTTATCCTCTCGCTCCAGCCGGGGAGCTGTTTTTT.

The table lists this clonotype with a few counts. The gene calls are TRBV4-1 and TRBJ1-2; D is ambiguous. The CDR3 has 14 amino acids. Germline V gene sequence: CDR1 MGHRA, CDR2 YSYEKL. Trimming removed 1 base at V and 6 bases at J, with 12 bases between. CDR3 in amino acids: CASSQGTASNGYTF. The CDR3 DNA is TGCGCCAGCAGCCAAGGGACGGCCTCAAATGGCTACACCTTC.

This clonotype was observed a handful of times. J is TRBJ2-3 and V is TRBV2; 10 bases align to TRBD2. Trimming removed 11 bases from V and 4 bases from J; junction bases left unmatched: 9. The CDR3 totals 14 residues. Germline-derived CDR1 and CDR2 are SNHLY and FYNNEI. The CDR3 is CACKRGGRADTQYF. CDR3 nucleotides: TGTGCCTGCAAGCGGGGGGGCCGTGCAGATACGCAGTATTTT.

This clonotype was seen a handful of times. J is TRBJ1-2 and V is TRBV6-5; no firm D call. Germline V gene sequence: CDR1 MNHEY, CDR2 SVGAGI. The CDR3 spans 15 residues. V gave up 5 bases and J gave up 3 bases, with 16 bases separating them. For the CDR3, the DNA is TGTGCCAGCAGTCCTCACAGTGGGGAGGACTATGGCTACACCTTC. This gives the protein CASSPHSGEDYGYTF.

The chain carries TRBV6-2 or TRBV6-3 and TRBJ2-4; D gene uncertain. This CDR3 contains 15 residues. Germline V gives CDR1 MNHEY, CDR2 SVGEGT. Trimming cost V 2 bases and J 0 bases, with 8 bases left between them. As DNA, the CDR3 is TGTGCCAGCAGTTACGACGGCCTAGCCAAAAACATTCAGTACTTC. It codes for CASSYDGLAKNIQYF.

CDR3 protein: CASSRLHPGYTF. CDR3 bases: TGTGCCAGCAGTCGCCTCCACCCTGGCTACACCTTC. The chain couples TRBV7-9 to TRBJ1-2; D unclear. The ends were cut back, 6 bases at V and 7 bases at J, with 12 bases in the middle. Germline assignment: CDR1 SEHNR and CDR2 FQNEAQ (reference sequence). The CDR3 totals 12 residues.

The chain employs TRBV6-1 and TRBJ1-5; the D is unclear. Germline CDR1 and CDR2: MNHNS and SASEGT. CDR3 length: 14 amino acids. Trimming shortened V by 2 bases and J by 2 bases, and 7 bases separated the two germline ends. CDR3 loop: CASSELDRNQPQHF. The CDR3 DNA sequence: TGTGCCAGCAGTGAACTCGATCGCAATCAGCCCCAGCATTTT.

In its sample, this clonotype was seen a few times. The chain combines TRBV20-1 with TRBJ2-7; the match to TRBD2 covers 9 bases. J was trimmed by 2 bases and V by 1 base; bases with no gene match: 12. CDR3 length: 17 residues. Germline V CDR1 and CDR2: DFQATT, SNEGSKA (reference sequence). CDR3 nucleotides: TGCAGTGCTAGAGTATTCGAAGCGGGGGGTCTACCCTACGAGCAGTACTTC. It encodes CSARVFEAGGLPYEQYF.

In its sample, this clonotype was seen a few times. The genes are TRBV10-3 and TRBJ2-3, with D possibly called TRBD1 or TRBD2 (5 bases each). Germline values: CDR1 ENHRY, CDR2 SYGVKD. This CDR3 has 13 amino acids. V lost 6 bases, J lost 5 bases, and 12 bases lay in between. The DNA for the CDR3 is TGTGCCATCAGGGGGACGTCCCTAGATACGCAGTATTTT. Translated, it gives CAIRGTSLDTQYF.

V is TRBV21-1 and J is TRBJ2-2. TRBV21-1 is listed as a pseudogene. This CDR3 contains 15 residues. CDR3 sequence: CASRKETRDTGELFF. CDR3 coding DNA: TGTGCCAGCAGGAAGGAAACGCGAGACACCGGGGAGCTGTTTTTT.

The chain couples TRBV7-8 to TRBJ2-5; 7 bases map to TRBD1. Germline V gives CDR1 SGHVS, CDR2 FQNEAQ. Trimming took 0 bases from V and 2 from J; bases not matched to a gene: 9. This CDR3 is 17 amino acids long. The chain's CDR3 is CASSLATRQGEQETQYF. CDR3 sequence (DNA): TGTGCCAGCAGCTTAGCTACTAGACAGGGTGAACAAGAGACCCAGTACTTC.

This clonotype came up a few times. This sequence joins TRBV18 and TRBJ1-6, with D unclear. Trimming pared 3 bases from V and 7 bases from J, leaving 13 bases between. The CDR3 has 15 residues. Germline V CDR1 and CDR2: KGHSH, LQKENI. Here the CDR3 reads CASSPPGRFNSPLHF. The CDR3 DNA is TGTGCCAGCTCACCCCCGGGTCGCTTCAATTCACCCCTCCACTTT.

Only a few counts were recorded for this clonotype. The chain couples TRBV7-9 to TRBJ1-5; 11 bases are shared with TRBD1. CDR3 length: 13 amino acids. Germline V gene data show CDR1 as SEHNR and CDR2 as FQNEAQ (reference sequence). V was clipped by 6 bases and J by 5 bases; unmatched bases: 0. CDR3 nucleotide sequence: TGTGCCAGCAGGGGACAGGGGGATCAGCCCCAGCATTTT. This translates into CASRGQGDQPQHF.

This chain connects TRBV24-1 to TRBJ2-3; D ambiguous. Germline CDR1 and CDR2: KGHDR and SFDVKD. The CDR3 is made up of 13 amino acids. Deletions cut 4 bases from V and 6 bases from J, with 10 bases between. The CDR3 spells CATSDQPLDTQYF. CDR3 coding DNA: TGTGCCACCAGTGACCAGCCCTTGGATACGCAGTATTTT.